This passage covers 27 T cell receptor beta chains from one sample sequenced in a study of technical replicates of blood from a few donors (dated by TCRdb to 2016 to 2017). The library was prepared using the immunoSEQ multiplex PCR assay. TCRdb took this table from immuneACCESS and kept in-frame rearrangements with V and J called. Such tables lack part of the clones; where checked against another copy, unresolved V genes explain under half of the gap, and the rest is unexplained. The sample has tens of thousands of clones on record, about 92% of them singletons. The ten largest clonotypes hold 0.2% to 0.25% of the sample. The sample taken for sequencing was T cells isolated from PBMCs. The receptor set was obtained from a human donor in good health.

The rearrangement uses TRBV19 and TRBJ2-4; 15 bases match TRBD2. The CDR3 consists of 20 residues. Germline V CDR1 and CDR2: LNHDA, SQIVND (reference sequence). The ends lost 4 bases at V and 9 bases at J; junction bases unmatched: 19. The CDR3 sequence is CASSTPRTSGRAGTVSIQYF. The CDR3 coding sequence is TGTGCCAGTAGTACCCCACGGACTAGCGGGAGGGCCGGAACCGTGAGCATTCAGTACTTC. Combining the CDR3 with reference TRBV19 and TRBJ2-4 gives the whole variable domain DGGITQSPKYLFRKEGQNVTLSCEQNLNHDAMYWYRQDPGQGLRLIYYSQIVNDFQKGDIAEGYSVSREKKESFPLTVTSAQKNPTAFYLCASSTPRTSGRAGTVSIQYFGAGTRLSVL.

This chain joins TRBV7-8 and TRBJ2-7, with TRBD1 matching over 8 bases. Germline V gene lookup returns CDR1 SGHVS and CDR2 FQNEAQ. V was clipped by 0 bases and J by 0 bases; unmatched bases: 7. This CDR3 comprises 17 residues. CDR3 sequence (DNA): TGTGCCAGCAGCTTAGCGAGGACAGGGAAGAACTCCTACGAGCAGTACTTC. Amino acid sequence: CASSLARTGKNSYEQYF.

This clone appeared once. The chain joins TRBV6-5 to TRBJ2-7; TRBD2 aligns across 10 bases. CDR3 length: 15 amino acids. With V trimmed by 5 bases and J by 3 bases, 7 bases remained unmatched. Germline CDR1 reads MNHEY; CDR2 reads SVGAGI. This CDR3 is CASSDYASGSYEQYF. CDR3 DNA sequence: TGTGCCAGCAGTGACTACGCTAGCGGGAGCTACGAGCAGTACTTC.

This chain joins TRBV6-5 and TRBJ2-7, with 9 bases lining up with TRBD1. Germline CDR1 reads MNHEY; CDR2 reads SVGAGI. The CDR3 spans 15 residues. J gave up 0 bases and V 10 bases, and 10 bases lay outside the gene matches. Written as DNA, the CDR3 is TGTGCCACCAATTCCGGGACAGGGACCTCCTACGAGCAGTACTTC. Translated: CATNSGTGTSYEQYF.

CDR3 amino acids: CASSIASGQQNTEAFF. As DNA, the CDR3 is TGTGCCAGTAGTATAGCCTCGGGACAACAGAACACTGAAGCTTTCTTT. The rearrangement links TRBV19 to TRBJ1-1, with D perhaps matching TRBD1 (6 bases). V gave up 1 base and J gave up 1 base, with 13 bases separating them. This CDR3 region has 16 residues. Germline V gives CDR1 LNHDA, CDR2 SQIVND (reference sequence).

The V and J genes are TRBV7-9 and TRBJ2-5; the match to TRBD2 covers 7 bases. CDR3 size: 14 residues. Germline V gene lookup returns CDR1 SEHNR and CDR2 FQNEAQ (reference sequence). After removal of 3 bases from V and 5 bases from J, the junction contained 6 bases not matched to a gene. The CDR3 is CASSFRGVLETQYF. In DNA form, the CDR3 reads TGTGCCAGCAGCTTTCGGGGGGTACTTGAGACCCAGTACTTC. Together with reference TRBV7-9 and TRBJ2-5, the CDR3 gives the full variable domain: DTGVSQNPRHKITKRGQNVTFRCDPISEHNRLYWYRQTLGQGPEFLTYFQNEAQLEKSRLLSDRFSAERPKGSFSTLEIQRTEQGDSAMYLCASSFRGVLETQYFGPGTRLLVL.

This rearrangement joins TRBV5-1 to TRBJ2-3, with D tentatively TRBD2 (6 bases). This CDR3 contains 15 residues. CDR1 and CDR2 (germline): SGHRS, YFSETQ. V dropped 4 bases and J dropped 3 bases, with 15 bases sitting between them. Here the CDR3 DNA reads TGCGCCAGCAGCCTAACTAGCCCCCTGACAGATACGCAGTATTTT. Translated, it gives CASSLTSPLTDTQYF.

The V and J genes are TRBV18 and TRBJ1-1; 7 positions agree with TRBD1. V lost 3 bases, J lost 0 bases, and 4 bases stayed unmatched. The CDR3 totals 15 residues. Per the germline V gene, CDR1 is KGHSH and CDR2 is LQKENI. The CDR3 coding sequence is TGTGCCAGCTCACCCGGGACAGAAGTGAACACTGAAGCTTTCTTT. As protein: CASSPGTEVNTEAFF.

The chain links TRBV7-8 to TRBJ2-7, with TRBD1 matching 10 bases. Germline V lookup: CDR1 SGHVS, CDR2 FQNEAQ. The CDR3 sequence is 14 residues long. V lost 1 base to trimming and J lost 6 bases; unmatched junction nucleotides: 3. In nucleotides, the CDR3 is TGTGCCAGCAGCTTAGTCGGGACAGGGGCCGAGCAGTACTTC. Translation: CASSLVGTGAEQYF.

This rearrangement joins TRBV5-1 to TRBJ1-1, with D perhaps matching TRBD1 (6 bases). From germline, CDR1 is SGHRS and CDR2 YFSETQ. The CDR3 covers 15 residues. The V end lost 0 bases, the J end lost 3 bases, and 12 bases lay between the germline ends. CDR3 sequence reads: CASSLGQAIDTEAFF. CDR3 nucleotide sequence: TGCGCCAGCAGCTTGGGACAGGCGATAGACACTGAAGCTTTCTTT.

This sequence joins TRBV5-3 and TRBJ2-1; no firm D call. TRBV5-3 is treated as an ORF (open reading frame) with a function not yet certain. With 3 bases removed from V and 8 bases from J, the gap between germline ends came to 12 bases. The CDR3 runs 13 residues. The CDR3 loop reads CARSSAGLDEQFF. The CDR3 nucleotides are TGTGCCAGAAGCTCGGCAGGTTTGGATGAGCAGTTCTTC.

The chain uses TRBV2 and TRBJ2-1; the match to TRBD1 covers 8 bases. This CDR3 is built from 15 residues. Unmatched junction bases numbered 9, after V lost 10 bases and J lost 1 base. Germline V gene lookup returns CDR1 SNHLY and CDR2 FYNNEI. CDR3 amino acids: CAIAFTGGSYNEQFF. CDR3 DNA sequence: TGTGCCATCGCCTTCACAGGGGGGTCCTACAATGAGCAGTTCTTC.

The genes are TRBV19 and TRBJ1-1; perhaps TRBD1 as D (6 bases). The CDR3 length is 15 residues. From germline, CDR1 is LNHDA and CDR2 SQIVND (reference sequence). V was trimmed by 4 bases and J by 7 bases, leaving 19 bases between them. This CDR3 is CASSTPRGAGYEAFF. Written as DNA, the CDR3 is TGTGCCAGTAGTACTCCCCGGGGGGCCGGATATGAAGCTTTCTTT.

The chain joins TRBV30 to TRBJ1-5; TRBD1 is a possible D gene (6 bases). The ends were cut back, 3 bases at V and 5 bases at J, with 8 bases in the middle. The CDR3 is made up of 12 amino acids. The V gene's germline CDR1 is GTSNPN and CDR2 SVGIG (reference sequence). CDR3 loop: CAWSQGYQPQHF. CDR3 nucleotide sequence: TGTGCCTGGAGCCAGGGGTATCAGCCCCAGCATTTT.

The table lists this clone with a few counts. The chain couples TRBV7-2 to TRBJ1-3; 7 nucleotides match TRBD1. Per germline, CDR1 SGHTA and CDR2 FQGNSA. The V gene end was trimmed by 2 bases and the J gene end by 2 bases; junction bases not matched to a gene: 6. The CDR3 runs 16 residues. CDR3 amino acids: CASSLSAGTAGNTIYF. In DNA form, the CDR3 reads TGTGCCAGCAGCTTATCTGCGGGGACAGCTGGAAACACCATATATTTT.

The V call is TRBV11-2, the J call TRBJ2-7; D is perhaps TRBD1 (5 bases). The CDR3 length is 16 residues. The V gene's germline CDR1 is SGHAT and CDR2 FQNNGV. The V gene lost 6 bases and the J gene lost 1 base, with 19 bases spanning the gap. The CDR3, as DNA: TGTGCCAGCAGAAAAATTAGGGGCGGTTCTTCCTACGAGCAGTACTTC. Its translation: CASRKIRGGSSYEQYF.

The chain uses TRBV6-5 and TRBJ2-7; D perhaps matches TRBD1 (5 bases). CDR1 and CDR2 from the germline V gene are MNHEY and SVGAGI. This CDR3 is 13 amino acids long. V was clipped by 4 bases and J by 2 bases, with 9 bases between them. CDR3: CASSSGYTYEQYF. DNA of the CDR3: TGTGCCAGCAGTTCAGGGTACACCTACGAGCAGTACTTC.

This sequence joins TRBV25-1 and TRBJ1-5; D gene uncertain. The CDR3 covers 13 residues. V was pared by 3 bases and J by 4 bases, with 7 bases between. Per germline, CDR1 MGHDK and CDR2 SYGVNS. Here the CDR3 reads CASSEGGNQPQHF. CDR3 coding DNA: TGTGCCAGCAGTGAGGGCGGGAATCAGCCCCAGCATTTT.

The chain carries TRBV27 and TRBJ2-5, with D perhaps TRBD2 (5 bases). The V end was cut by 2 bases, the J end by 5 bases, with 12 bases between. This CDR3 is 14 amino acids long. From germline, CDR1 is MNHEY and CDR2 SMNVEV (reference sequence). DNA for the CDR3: TGTGCCAGCAGTTTAGGTCCGGGCGGGGAGACCCAGTACTTC. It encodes CASSLGPGGETQYF.

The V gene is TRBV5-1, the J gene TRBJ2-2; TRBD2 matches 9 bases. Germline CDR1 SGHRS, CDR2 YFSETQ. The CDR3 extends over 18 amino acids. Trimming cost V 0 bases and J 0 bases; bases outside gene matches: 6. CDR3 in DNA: TGCGCCAGCAGCTTGGTCCTAGCGGGACTCTCGAACACCGGGGAGCTGTTTTTT. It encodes CASSLVLAGLSNTGELFF.

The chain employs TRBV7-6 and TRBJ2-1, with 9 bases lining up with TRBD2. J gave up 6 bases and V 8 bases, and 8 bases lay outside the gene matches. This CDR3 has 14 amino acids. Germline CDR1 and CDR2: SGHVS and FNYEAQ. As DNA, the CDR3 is TGTGCCAGCCGCGGGGGGGCAGAAAGCAATGAGCAGTTCTTC. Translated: CASRGGAESNEQFF.

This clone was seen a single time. DNA for the CDR3: TGTGCCAGCAGCCCGGGACTACAAGAGACCCAGTACTTC. It yields the protein CASSPGLQETQYF. V and J are TRBV5-6 and TRBJ2-5, with 7 bases fitting TRBD2. Germline V gene data show CDR1 as SGHDT and CDR2 as YYEEEE. This CDR3 has 13 amino acids. Losses at the gene ends were 4 bases for V and 2 bases for J; bases not matched to a gene: 2.

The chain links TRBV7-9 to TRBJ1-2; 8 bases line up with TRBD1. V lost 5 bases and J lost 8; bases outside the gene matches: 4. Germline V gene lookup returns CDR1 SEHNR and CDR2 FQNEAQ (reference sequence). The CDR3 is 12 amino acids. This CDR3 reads CASSPTGGGYTF. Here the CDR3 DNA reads TGTGCCAGCAGCCCTACAGGGGGGGGCTACACCTTC.

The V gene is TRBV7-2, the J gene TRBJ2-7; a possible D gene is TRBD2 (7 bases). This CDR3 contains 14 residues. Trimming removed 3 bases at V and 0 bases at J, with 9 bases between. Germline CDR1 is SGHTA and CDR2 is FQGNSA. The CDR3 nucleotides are TGTGCCAGCAGCTTCGCGGGGGCCTCCTACGAGCAGTACTTC. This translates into CASSFAGASYEQYF.

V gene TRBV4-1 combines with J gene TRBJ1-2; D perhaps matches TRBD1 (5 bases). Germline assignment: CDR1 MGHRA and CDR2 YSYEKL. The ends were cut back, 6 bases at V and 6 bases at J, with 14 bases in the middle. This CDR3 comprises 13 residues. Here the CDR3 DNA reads TGCGCCAGCAGTGTCAGGGCGGGGAATGGCTACACCTTC. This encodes CASSVRAGNGYTF.

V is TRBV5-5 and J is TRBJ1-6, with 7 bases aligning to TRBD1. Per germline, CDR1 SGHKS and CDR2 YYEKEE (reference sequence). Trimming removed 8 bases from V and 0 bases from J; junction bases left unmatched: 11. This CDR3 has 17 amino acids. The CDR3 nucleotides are TGTGCCAGTCTGACCACAGGGGACAGCTCCTATAATTCACCCCTCCACTTT. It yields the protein CASLTTGDSSYNSPLHF.

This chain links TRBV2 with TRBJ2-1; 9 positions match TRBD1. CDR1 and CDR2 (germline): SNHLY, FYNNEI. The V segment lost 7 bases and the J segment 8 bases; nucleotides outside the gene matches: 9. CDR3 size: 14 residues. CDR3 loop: CASTPDRGRDEQFF. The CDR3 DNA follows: TGTGCCAGCACCCCGGACAGGGGAAGGGATGAGCAGTTCTTC.